This TCR beta chain emerged from a study of cytomegalovirus exposure and HLA in healthy donors. Across the study: Previous work identified 90 million to 130 million unique TCR beta sequences from 150 million to 200 million T cells.

The study sampled nominally healthy donors, though unrecorded immune exposures were likely. Overall study results and limits: A link between a missense DCLRE1C variant and TCR beta V- and J-gene trimming emerged from a later analysis. Indistinguishable V segments, including TRBV6-2 and TRBV6-3, were excluded.

In the case of this clone: Antigen specificity is unknown. A read error may account for a junction end that differs from germline.

The germline CDR1 and CDR2 sequences are SEHNR and FQNEAQ (reference sequence). The CDR3 extends over 16 amino acids. Primers: 60 Vbeta forward and 13 Jbeta reverse. The protocol was immunoSEQ multiplex PCR, while the TCRdb copy is restricted to in-frame clones and leaves out a portion. The table shows around 150,000 clones, with about 80% occurring only once. Source material: PBMCs. The chain recombines TRBV7-9 with TRBJ2-7, with D possibly matching TRBD1 (5 bases). The receptor's source is a man aged 25-45 years in good health. The CDR3 reads CSSSITWGPASYEQYF. CDR3 sequence (DNA): TGTTCCAGCAGCATTACGTGGGGCCCAGCCTCCTACGAGCAGTACTTC.